This is a list of T cell receptor beta chains from one sample in a study of identical twins. Each CDR3 protein is one row after TCRdb ran MiXCR on the 5' RACE reads. The table includes 690,000 or so distinct CDR3 sequences, 5.5% to 6.5% detected once. The sample comprised naive T cells sorted from blood. The receptors here all came from a man aged 18 to 35 in good health. The CDR3 runs from the conserved cysteine through the conserved F or W. The D gene is left open where the match is weak. Expanded clones are given a class, and other clones once, few, many or no size at all.

clone size: .; D gene: .; V gene: TRBV12-3/TRBV12-4; J gene: TRBJ1-2; CDR3 DNA: TGTGCCAGCAGGGTGAGAGGCTCCGGCTTAGGCGGCTATGGCTACACCTTC; CDR3 protein: CASRVRGSGLGGYGYTF
clone size: .; D gene: .; V gene: TRBV29-1; J gene: TRBJ2-1; CDR3 DNA: TGCAGCGTCGGAAGCTTACCGGGTGGGGCCTACAATGAGCAGTTCTTC; CDR3 protein: CSVGSLPGGAYNEQFF
clone size: many; D gene: .; V gene: TRBV7-8; J gene: TRBJ2-3; CDR3 DNA: TGTGCCAGCACCCAGGGACACACAGATACGCAGTATTTT; CDR3 protein: CASTQGHTDTQYF
clone size: many; D gene: .; V gene: TRBV20-1; J gene: TRBJ2-1; CDR3 DNA: TGCAGTGCTGTAACTAGAAACTACAATGAGCAGTTCTTC; CDR3 protein: CSAVTRNYNEQFF
clone size: many; D gene: TRBD2; V gene: TRBV6-1; J gene: TRBJ2-1; CDR3 DNA: TGTGCCAGCAGTGAACGCGGGAGGGCTTATAATGAGCAGTTCTTC; CDR3 protein: CASSERGRAYNEQFF
clone size: few; D gene: .; V gene: TRBV11-3; J gene: TRBJ1-4; CDR3 DNA: TGTGCCAGCAGCTTAGTGGCCATGTCTCATGAAAAACTGTTTTTT; CDR3 protein: CASSLVAMSHEKLFF
clone size: .; D gene: .; V gene: TRBV12-3/TRBV12-4; J gene: TRBJ1-2; CDR3 DNA: TGTGCCAGCAGTTCGCTAGAGGCAATCTACTATGGCTACACCTTC; CDR3 protein: CASSSLEAIYYGYTF
clone size: few; D gene: .; V gene: TRBV20-1; J gene: TRBJ2-1; CDR3 DNA: TGCAGTGCTAGAGATCGGCAGGGGAGCTCCTACAATGAGCAGTTCTTC; CDR3 protein: CSARDRQGSSYNEQFF
clone size: .; D gene: TRBD2; V gene: TRBV5-1; J gene: TRBJ2-2; CDR3 DNA: TGCGCCAGCCTACTAGCGGTCTTGGGCACCGGGGAGCTGTTTTTT; CDR3 protein: CASLLAVLGTGELFF
clone size: many; D gene: .; V gene: TRBV7-9; J gene: TRBJ2-5; CDR3 DNA: TGTGCCAGCAGCTTATATAAAGGGGACCAAGAGACCCAGTACTTC; CDR3 protein: CASSLYKGDQETQYF
clone size: many; D gene: .; V gene: TRBV16; J gene: TRBJ2-7; CDR3 DNA: TGTGCCAGCAGCCATGGACAGTACCGTTTAGAGCAGTACTTC; CDR3 protein: CASSHGQYRLEQYF
clone size: many; D gene: TRBD2; V gene: TRBV7-3; J gene: TRBJ2-3; CDR3 DNA: TGTGCCAGCAGCCCACGGACTAGCTCCCCGACGCAGTATTTT; CDR3 protein: CASSPRTSSPTQYF
clone size: .; D gene: TRBD1; V gene: TRBV27; J gene: TRBJ1-1; CDR3 DNA: TGTGCCAGCAGGCAGGGGGGATCCACTGAAGCTTTCTTT; CDR3 protein: CASRQGGSTEAFF
clone size: .; D gene: .; V gene: TRBV15; J gene: TRBJ1-5; CDR3 DNA: TGTGCCACCAGCGGCTACAATCAGCCCCAGCATTTT; CDR3 protein: CATSGYNQPQHF
clone size: many; D gene: TRBD2; V gene: TRBV7-2; J gene: TRBJ2-1; CDR3 DNA: TGTGCCAGCAGCTCCATTTCGGGAGGTTTCTACAATGAGCAGTTCTTC; CDR3 protein: CASSSISGGFYNEQFF
clone size: few; D gene: .; V gene: TRBV4-3; J gene: TRBJ2-1; CDR3 DNA: TGCGCCAGCAGCCAAGATCGGGGGACAGCCTACAATGAGCAGTTCTTC; CDR3 protein: CASSQDRGTAYNEQFF
clone size: few; D gene: .; V gene: TRBV2; J gene: TRBJ2-1; CDR3 DNA: TGTGCCAGAACACAGGTTAGCTCCTACAATGAGCAGTTCTTC; CDR3 protein: CARTQVSSYNEQFF
clone size: .; D gene: .; V gene: TRBV6-2/TRBV6-3; J gene: TRBJ2-1; CDR3 DNA: TGTGCCAGCAGTGGAACGTCTTCTAGCTCCTACAATGAGCAGTTCTTC; CDR3 protein: CASSGTSSSSYNEQFF
clone size: many; D gene: .; V gene: TRBV27; J gene: TRBJ2-1; CDR3 DNA: TGTGCCAGCAGTTTATCGGCCTATTCAGGCAATGAGCAGTTCTTC; CDR3 protein: CASSLSAYSGNEQFF
clone size: many; D gene: .; V gene: TRBV6-5; J gene: TRBJ2-1; CDR3 DNA: TGTGCCAGCAGTTACCGGGGAAGAAACAATGAGCAGTTCTTC; CDR3 protein: CASSYRGRNNEQFF
clone size: few; D gene: .; V gene: TRBV3-1; J gene: TRBJ2-3; CDR3 DNA: TGTGCCAGCAGCCAAATAGAGGGGGGAGATACGCAGTATTTT; CDR3 protein: CASSQIEGGDTQYF
clone size: few; D gene: .; V gene: TRBV7-7; J gene: TRBJ2-1; CDR3 DNA: TGTGCCAGCAGCTTAGAGCAGCACTACAATGAGCAGTTCTTC; CDR3 protein: CASSLEQHYNEQFF
clone size: many; D gene: .; V gene: TRBV9; J gene: TRBJ2-2; CDR3 DNA: TGTGCCAGCAGCGTAGTCAGCCCCGGGGAGCTGTTTTTT; CDR3 protein: CASSVVSPGELFF
clone size: many; D gene: .; V gene: TRBV12-3/TRBV12-4; J gene: TRBJ2-2; CDR3 DNA: TGTGCCAGCAGTTTAGTCGAAGGGAAGGGCACCGGGGAGCTGTTTTTT; CDR3 protein: CASSLVEGKGTGELFF
clone size: many; D gene: .; V gene: TRBV7-2; J gene: TRBJ2-3; CDR3 DNA: TGTGCCAGCACCCTAGGGAGGCCACCTAGCACAGATACGCAGTATTTT; CDR3 protein: CASTLGRPPSTDTQYF
clone size: many; D gene: .; V gene: TRBV15; J gene: TRBJ2-1; CDR3 DNA: TGTGCCACCAGCAGTCAAGACAGCTACAATGAGCAGTTCTTC; CDR3 protein: CATSSQDSYNEQFF
clone size: .; D gene: TRBD1; V gene: TRBV6-5; J gene: TRBJ2-7; CDR3 DNA: TGTGCCAGCAAGGGGGCCGGCGGGGAGCAGTACTTC; CDR3 protein: CASKGAGGEQYF
clone size: many; D gene: TRBD1; V gene: TRBV28; J gene: TRBJ1-5; CDR3 DNA: TGTGCCAGCATTACAGGGGGCCGGAATCAGCCCCAGCATTTT; CDR3 protein: CASITGGRNQPQHF
clone size: .; D gene: TRBD1; V gene: TRBV5-5; J gene: TRBJ1-2; CDR3 DNA: TGTGCCAGCAGCTTGCGGGGGACAGAGGATGGCTACACCTTC; CDR3 protein: CASSLRGTEDGYTF
clone size: few; D gene: TRBD2; V gene: TRBV3-1; J gene: TRBJ2-1; CDR3 DNA: TGTGCCAGCAGCCTTACTAGCGGGAGGGCCCTATACAATGAGCAGTTCTTC; CDR3 protein: CASSLTSGRALYNEQFF
clone size: many; D gene: TRBD2; V gene: TRBV9; J gene: TRBJ2-1; CDR3 DNA: TGTGCCAGCAGCGCCCAGCGGGAGGGCCATAATGAGCAGTTCTTC; CDR3 protein: CASSAQREGHNEQFF
clone size: many; D gene: .; V gene: TRBV24-1; J gene: TRBJ1-1; CDR3 DNA: TGTGCCACCAGTGATTTCTCGAGGGGAGAAGCTTTCTTT; CDR3 protein: CATSDFSRGEAFF
clone size: .; D gene: .; V gene: TRBV9; J gene: TRBJ2-1; CDR3 DNA: TGTGCCAGCGGCCCAGGTCTAAATTCGGATGAGCAGTTCTTC; CDR3 protein: CASGPGLNSDEQFF
clone size: many; D gene: TRBD1; V gene: TRBV10-3; J gene: TRBJ2-1; CDR3 DNA: TGTGCCATCAGGGAGTTGGACAGGTACAATGAGCAGTTCTTC; CDR3 protein: CAIRELDRYNEQFF
clone size: few; D gene: .; V gene: TRBV21-1; J gene: TRBJ1-5; CDR3 DNA: TGTGCCAGTAGACTGTGGACTCCGAATAGCAATCAGCCCCAGCATTTT; CDR3 protein: CASRLWTPNSNQPQHF
clone size: few; D gene: .; V gene: TRBV14; J gene: TRBJ2-5; CDR3 DNA: TGTGCCAGCAGCCTCTTACCCGGGACCCAAGAGACCCAGTACTTC; CDR3 protein: CASSLLPGTQETQYF
clone size: many; D gene: .; V gene: TRBV5-1; J gene: TRBJ2-5; CDR3 DNA: TGCGCCAGCAGCCCAAAATTAATGAGAACCCAAGAGACCCAGTACTTC; CDR3 protein: CASSPKLMRTQETQYF
clone size: many; D gene: .; V gene: TRBV12-3/TRBV12-4; J gene: TRBJ2-1; CDR3 DNA: TGTGCCAGCAGTTTTTCTGGGAGATTCTACAATGAGCAGTTCTTC; CDR3 protein: CASSFSGRFYNEQFF
clone size: many; D gene: .; V gene: TRBV6-5; J gene: TRBJ2-2; CDR3 DNA: TGTGCCAGCAGCAACTCAGACGCCGGGGAGCTGTTTTTT; CDR3 protein: CASSNSDAGELFF
clone size: many; D gene: TRBD2; V gene: TRBV9; J gene: TRBJ2-1; CDR3 DNA: TGTGCCAGCAGCACGACTAGCGGGGGGGCAAGGGAGCAGTTCTTC; CDR3 protein: CASSTTSGGAREQFF
clone size: .; D gene: .; V gene: TRBV24-1; J gene: TRBJ2-2; CDR3 DNA: TGTGCCACCAGTGTACGCCAGACCGTAAACACCGGGGAGCTGTTTTTT; CDR3 protein: CATSVRQTVNTGELFF
clone size: .; D gene: TRBD2; V gene: TRBV20-1; J gene: TRBJ2-1; CDR3 DNA: TGCAGTGCTAGACGGACTAGCGGGAACAATGAGCAGTTCTTC; CDR3 protein: CSARRTSGNNEQFF
clone size: .; D gene: .; V gene: TRBV10-3; J gene: TRBJ2-6; CDR3 DNA: TGTGCCATCAGTGAGCCGGGGACTGGGGCCAACGTCCTGACTTTC; CDR3 protein: CAISEPGTGANVLTF
clone size: few; D gene: .; V gene: TRBV6-1; J gene: TRBJ1-3; CDR3 DNA: TGTGCCAGCGGGCTAAGGACAGCCTCTGGAAACACCATATATTTT; CDR3 protein: CASGLRTASGNTIYF
clone size: many; D gene: .; V gene: TRBV28; J gene: TRBJ1-4; CDR3 DNA: TGTGCCAGCAGTTGGTCGGACAGAACAGAAAAACTGTTTTTT; CDR3 protein: CASSWSDRTEKLFF
clone size: many; D gene: .; V gene: TRBV4-3; J gene: TRBJ1-1; CDR3 DNA: TGCGCCAGCAGCCCAGAAGGTCCGAACACTGAAGCTTTCTTT; CDR3 protein: CASSPEGPNTEAFF
clone size: many; D gene: TRBD2; V gene: TRBV6-8; J gene: TRBJ2-5; CDR3 DNA: TGTGCCAGACGAGGGACTAGCGGACAAGAGACCCAGTACTTC; CDR3 protein: CARRGTSGQETQYF
clone size: many; D gene: TRBD2; V gene: TRBV20-1; J gene: TRBJ2-3; CDR3 DNA: TGCAGTAAACTAGCGGCCACAGATACGCAGTATTTT; CDR3 protein: CSKLAATDTQYF
clone size: many; D gene: .; V gene: TRBV5-1; J gene: TRBJ1-2; CDR3 DNA: TGCGCCAGCAGAGTAGGGGTGGACTATGGCTACACCTTC; CDR3 protein: CASRVGVDYGYTF
clone size: few; D gene: .; V gene: TRBV5-5; J gene: TRBJ2-5; CDR3 DNA: TGTGCCAGCAGCTTGGAGAACAGCAATCAAGAGACCCAGTACTTC; CDR3 protein: CASSLENSNQETQYF
clone size: few; D gene: .; V gene: TRBV27; J gene: TRBJ2-6; CDR3 DNA: TGTGCCAGCAGCTCGCGTTGGGCCAACGTCCTGACTTTC; CDR3 protein: CASSSRWANVLTF
clone size: few; D gene: .; V gene: TRBV7-2; J gene: TRBJ2-1; CDR3 DNA: TGTGCCAGCAGCGGGCAGGGGACTAACGAGCAGTTCTTC; CDR3 protein: CASSGQGTNEQFF
clone size: many; D gene: TRBD2; V gene: TRBV9; J gene: TRBJ2-1; CDR3 DNA: TGTGCCAGCAGCTACGGGACTAGGGGGTGGGACAATGAGCAGTTCTTC; CDR3 protein: CASSYGTRGWDNEQFF
clone size: many; D gene: TRBD2; V gene: TRBV4-3; J gene: TRBJ2-1; CDR3 DNA: TGCGCCAGCAGCCAAGTCGTGACTAGCGGGGTCAATGAGCAGTTCTTC; CDR3 protein: CASSQVVTSGVNEQFF
clone size: .; D gene: .; V gene: TRBV4-2; J gene: TRBJ2-7; CDR3 DNA: TGTGCCAGCAGCCTACCCGTAGGAAATCCGGGGAAGGGTCGCTACGAGCAGTACTTC; CDR3 protein: CASSLPVGNPGKGRYEQYF